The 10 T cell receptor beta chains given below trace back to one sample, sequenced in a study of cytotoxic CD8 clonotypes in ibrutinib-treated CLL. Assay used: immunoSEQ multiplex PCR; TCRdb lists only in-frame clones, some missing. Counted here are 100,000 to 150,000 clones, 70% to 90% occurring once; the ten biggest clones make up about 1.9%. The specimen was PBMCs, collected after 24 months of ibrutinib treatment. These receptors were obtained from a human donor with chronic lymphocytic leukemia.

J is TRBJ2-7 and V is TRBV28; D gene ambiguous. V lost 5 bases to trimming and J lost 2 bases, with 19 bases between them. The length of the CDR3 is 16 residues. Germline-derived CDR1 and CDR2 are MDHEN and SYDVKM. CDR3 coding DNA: TGTGCCAGCAGTCCCGTCGTCTCCCTGGGTGCCTACGAGCAGTACTTC. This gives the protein CASSPVVSLGAYEQYF.

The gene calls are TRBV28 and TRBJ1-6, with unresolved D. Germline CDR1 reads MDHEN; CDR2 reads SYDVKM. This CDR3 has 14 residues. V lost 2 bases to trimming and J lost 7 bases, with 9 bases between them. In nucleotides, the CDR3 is TGTGCCAGCAGTTTACGAGAAAAGAATTCACCCCTCCACTTT. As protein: CASSLREKNSPLHF.

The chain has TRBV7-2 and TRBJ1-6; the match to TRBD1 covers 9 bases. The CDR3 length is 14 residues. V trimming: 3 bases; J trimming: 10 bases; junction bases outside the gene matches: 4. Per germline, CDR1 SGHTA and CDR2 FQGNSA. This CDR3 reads CASSLGQGYSPLHF. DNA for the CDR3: TGTGCCAGCAGCTTGGGACAGGGTTACTCACCCCTCCACTTT.

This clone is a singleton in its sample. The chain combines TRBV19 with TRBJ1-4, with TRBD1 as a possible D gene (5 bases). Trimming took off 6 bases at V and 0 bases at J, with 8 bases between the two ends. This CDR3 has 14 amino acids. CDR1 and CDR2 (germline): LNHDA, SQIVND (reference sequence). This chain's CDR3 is CASRRDSTNEKLFF. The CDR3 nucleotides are TGTGCCAGTAGACGGGACTCAACTAATGAAAAACTGTTTTTT.

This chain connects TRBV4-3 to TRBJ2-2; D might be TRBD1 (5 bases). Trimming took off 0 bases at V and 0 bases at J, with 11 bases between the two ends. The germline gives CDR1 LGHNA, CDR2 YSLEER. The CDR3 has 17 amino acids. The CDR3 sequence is CASSQESKGANTGELFF. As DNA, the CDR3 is TGCGCCAGCAGCCAAGAGAGTAAAGGGGCGAACACCGGGGAGCTGTTTTTT.

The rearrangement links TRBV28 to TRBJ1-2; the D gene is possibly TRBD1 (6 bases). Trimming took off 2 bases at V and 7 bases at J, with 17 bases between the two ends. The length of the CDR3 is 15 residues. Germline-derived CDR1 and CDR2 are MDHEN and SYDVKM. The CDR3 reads CASSLNSPRGIGYTF. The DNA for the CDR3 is TGTGCCAGCAGTTTAAACTCGCCCAGGGGAATTGGCTACACCTTC.

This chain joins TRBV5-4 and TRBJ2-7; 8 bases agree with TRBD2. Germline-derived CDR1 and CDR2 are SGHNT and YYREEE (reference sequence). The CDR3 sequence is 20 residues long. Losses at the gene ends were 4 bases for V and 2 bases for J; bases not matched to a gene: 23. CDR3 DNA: TGTGCCAGCAGCCGCGGGGGGAGCCAAGCGGGTAGAACAATCACCTACGAGCAGTACTTC. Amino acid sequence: CASSRGGSQAGRTITYEQYF.

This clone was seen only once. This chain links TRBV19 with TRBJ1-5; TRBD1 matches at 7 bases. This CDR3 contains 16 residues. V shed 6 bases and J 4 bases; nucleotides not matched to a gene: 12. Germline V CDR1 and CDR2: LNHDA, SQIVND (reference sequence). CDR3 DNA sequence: TGTGCCAGTAGACCCCTCGTAGGGGGCGAGAATCAGCCCCAGCATTTT. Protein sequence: CASRPLVGGENQPQHF.

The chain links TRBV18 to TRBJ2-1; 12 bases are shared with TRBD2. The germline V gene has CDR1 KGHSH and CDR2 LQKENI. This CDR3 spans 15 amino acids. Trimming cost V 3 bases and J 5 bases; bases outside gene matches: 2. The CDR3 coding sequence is TGTGCCAGCTCACCTTGGACTAGCGGGGACAATGAGCAGTTCTTC. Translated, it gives CASSPWTSGDNEQFF.

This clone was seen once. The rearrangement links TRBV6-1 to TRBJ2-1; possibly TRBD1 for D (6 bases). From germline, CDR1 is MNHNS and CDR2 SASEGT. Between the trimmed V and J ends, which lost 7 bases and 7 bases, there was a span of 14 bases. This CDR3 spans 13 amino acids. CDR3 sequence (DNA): TGTGCCAGCAAAGACAGGTTTGGTAATGAGCAGTTCTTC. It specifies CASKDRFGNEQFF.